The 15 T cell receptor beta chains in this list originate from one sample, sequenced in a study of CD8+ T cells in alopecia areata (dated by TCRdb to between 2017 and 2018). Cells from mouse cutaneous lymph nodes were pooled, stained for CD4, CD8alpha, NKG2D, NKG2ACE and other markers, and then sorted on a BD Influx. The method was the immunoSEQ multiplex PCR assay. RNA was extracted from all samples and reverse transcribed into cDNA as template for TCR sequencing. What TCRdb holds here is the immuneACCESS table cut down to in-frame rearrangements. Part of the clones is not present; checked against another copy, under half of the missing clones reflect an unresolved V gene, and the others are unexplained. This sample has 270,000 or so clones in the table, none counted a single time. More than 0.95% of the sample rests with the top ten. Sequencing was done on a sample of CD4+ T cells sorted from a lymph node. The source of these receptors is a C3H/HeJ mouse with alopecia areata. This mouse strain bears the MHC haplotype H2-k.

This clone was seen only a few times. The genes are named according to mouse. Read coverage stops 4 residues before the CDR3 terminus; the germline J gene supplies the remainder. V is TRBV13-2 and J is TRBJ1-2; TRBD1 matches at 7 bases. This CDR3 spans 15 amino acids. The germline CDR1 and CDR2 sequences are NNHNN and SYGAGS (reference sequence). The V segment lost 3 bases and the J segment 0 bases; nucleotides outside the gene matches: 5. Here the CDR3 reads CASGAAGTANSDYTF. The covered CDR3 bases are TGTGCCAGCGGTGCCGCCGGGACAGCAAACTCC.

As concerns this clone: Gene names denote mouse genes. With the read ending 4 residues before the CDR3 end, the germline J gene is used to fill in that end. The chain joins TRBV19 to TRBJ2-1; TRBD2 is a possible D gene (6 bases). Trimming took 3 bases from V and 6 from J, leaving 13 bases between them. Germline V CDR1 and CDR2: FNHDT, SITEND (reference sequence). This CDR3 is 14 amino acids long. The sequenced CDR3 bases are TGTGCCAGCAGTACGCTGGGGATGGGTGCT. It encodes CASSTLGMGA. The whole CDR3 sequence is CASSTLGMGAEQFF.

On this clone itself: The gene names given are mouse names. The read gets to within 4 residues of the CDR3 end, and the germline J gene fills in the rest. Different DNA sequences within this sample yield the same CDR3. The chain recombines TRBV19 with TRBJ2-1, with 9 bases identical to TRBD1. V was pared by 5 bases and J by 2 bases, with 2 bases of the junction left unmatched. CDR3 length: 14 residues. Germline values: CDR1 FNHDT, CDR2 SITEND (reference sequence). Incomplete CDR3 DNA: TGTGCCAGCAGCAGGACAGGGGACTATGCT. Protein sequence: CASSRTGDYA. The CDR3 reads in full as CASSRTGDYAEQFF.

This clone appeared a few times. Any gene name here is a mouse gene name. The CDR3 end is not reached by the read, which stops 4 residues before it; the germline J gene fills it in. This sequence joins TRBV31 and TRBJ2-1, with 8 bases identical to TRBD2. This CDR3 is built from 13 residues. Unmatched junction bases numbered 3, after V lost 4 bases and J lost 4 bases. In germline, CDR1 is GKSSPN, CDR2 SITVG. CDR3 DNA (partial): TGTGCCTGGATGGCTGGGGGGTATGCT. Protein: CAWMAGGYA. The whole CDR3 protein is CAWMAGGYAEQFF.

Note on this clone: All gene names here are mouse names. Read coverage stops 4 residues before the CDR3 terminus; the germline J gene supplies the remainder. The chain has TRBV19 and TRBJ2-3; a weak D match, TRBD1 (5 bases). Per germline, CDR1 FNHDT and CDR2 SITEND (reference sequence). There are 14 residues in the CDR3. The V end was cut by 4 bases, the J end by 0 bases, with 9 bases between. The CDR3 protein is CASSEGRSAETLYF. The DNA read from the CDR3 is TGTGCCAGCAGTGAGGGGAGGAGTGCAGAA.

This clone was found a few times. Germline and genes: mouse. The CDR3 extends 4 residues past the end of the read, so its final part is completed from the germline J gene. The J gene is TRBJ1-1, the V gene TRBV19; D may be TRBD1 (6 bases). CDR1 and CDR2 from the germline V gene are FNHDT and SITEND (reference sequence). There are 11 residues in the CDR3. Partial CDR3 DNA: TGTGCCAGCAGGGAGGGGGCA. Residues: CASREGA. The full CDR3 is CASREGAEVFF.

This clone was counted between two and nine times. All gene names here are mouse names. The missing CDR3 end, 4 residues past where the read stops, is filled in from the germline J gene. This sample also contains other DNA sequences that code for the same CDR3. This chain joins TRBV13-1 and TRBJ2-3; 8 bases fit TRBD1. Germline CDR1 reads NSHNY; CDR2 reads SYGAGN. The CDR3 loop spans 14 amino acids. With V trimmed by 4 bases and J by 1 base, 2 bases remained unmatched. The CDR3 bases that were read are TGTGCCAGCAGTCCGGGACAGGGTGCAGAA. It codes for CASSPGQGAE. The full CDR3 protein reads CASSPGQGAETLYF.

This clone was recorded a few times. Gene labels here are mouse ones. The CDR3 end is not reached by the read, which stops 4 residues before it; the germline J gene fills it in. The chain employs TRBV19 and TRBJ1-1, with TRBD1 matching 7 bases. J was trimmed by 1 base and V by 5 bases; bases with no gene match: 2. Germline values: CDR1 FNHDT, CDR2 SITEND (reference sequence). The CDR3 consists of 13 residues. The sequenced part of the CDR3 DNA is TGTGCCAGCAGCACAGGGGAAAACACA. It is translated as CASSTGENT. The full-length CDR3 reads as CASSTGENTEVFF.

With regard to this clone: Gene names and germline refer to mouse. The read ends 4 residues early relative to the CDR3; the germline J gene fills the gap. The gene calls are TRBV13-3 and TRBJ1-1; 8 bases fit TRBD1. CDR1 is NNHDY, CDR2 SYVADS, per germline. V was pared by 7 bases and J by 4 bases, with 3 bases of the junction left unmatched. This CDR3 is 12 amino acids long. The CDR3 reads CASQDRVTEVFF. Incomplete CDR3 DNA: TGTGCCAGCCAGGACAGGGTCACA.

In regard to this clone: Here the gene names and germline are mouse. The read ends 4 residues before the CDR3 terminus; that terminus is restored from the germline J gene. The chain has TRBV31 and TRBJ2-7, with 7 nucleotides matching TRBD1. The CDR3 loop spans 13 amino acids. Looked up from germline, CDR1 is GKSSPN and CDR2 is SITVG. V was pared by 3 bases and J by 3 bases, with 5 bases of the junction left unmatched. The sequenced CDR3 bases are TGTGCCTGGAGCCGACAGGGCCTCTAT. Protein sequence: CAWSRQGLY. The whole CDR3 sequence is CAWSRQGLYEQYF.

A few counts support this clone. Gene names are mouse gene names. Read sequence stops 3 residues before the CDR3 end, and the germline J gene provides the missing end. The chain links TRBV19 to TRBJ1-6; 7 bases match TRBD1. TRBJ1-6 is flagged as an ORF with uncertain function. Per the germline V gene, CDR1 is FNHDT and CDR2 is SITEND (reference sequence). The CDR3 sequence is 16 residues long. J gave up 3 bases and V 5 bases, and 8 bases lay outside the gene matches. The CDR3 reads CASSPTGQNYNSPLYF. The part of the CDR3 DNA that was read is TGTGCCAGCAGCCCAACGGGACAGAACTATAATTCGCCC.

Concerning this clone: The genes and germline here are from mouse. The missing CDR3 end, 4 residues past where the read stops, is filled in from the germline J gene. This chain connects TRBV19 to TRBJ2-1; 8 nucleotides match TRBD2. CDR3 length equals 16 residues. Trimming removed 5 bases from V and 2 bases from J; junction bases left unmatched: 9. Germline values: CDR1 FNHDT, CDR2 SITEND (reference sequence). CDR3 sequence reads: CASSRGWGAYYAEQFF. The part of the CDR3 DNA that was read is TGTGCCAGCAGCAGGGGCTGGGGGGCATACTATGCT.

This clone was counted at least ten times. Gene names denote mouse genes. The observed sequence ends 4 residues before the CDR3 terminus, with the missing tail filled in from the germline J gene. This CDR3 is also generated by other DNA sequences in the sample. This chain joins TRBV5 and TRBJ2-5; D possibly corresponds to TRBD1 (5 bases). The ends were cut back, 4 bases at V and 0 bases at J, with 8 bases in the middle. CDR1 LGHNA and CDR2 YNLKQL come from the germline V gene (reference sequence). The CDR3 runs 14 residues. The part of the CDR3 DNA that was read is TGTGCCAGCAGCCCCCGACAGAACCAAGAC. It is translated as CASSPRQNQD. The full CDR3 protein reads CASSPRQNQDTQYF.

This clone was observed a few times. Germline and genes here are mouse. The CDR3 end falls 4 residues outside the read, so it is completed with the germline J gene. V is TRBV13-3 and J is TRBJ2-7, with unresolved D. Germline V gene sequence: CDR1 NNHDY, CDR2 SYVADS. This CDR3 is 10 amino acids long. This CDR3 reads CASSPNEQYF. The CDR3 bases that were read are TGTGCCAGCAGCCCAAAT.

With respect to this clone: The germline and genes are mouse ones. CDR3 DNA (partial): TGTGCCAGCGGTGGCATCCCGGGGGGGCGCCAAGAC. It is translated as CASGGIPGGRQD. The CDR3 in full is CASGGIPGGRQDTQYF. The gene calls are TRBV13-2 and TRBJ2-5; 8 positions agree with TRBD2. The observed sequence ends 4 residues before the CDR3 terminus, with the missing tail filled in from the germline J gene. V trimming: 3 bases; J trimming: 2 bases; junction bases outside the gene matches: 8. The CDR3 totals 16 residues. Germline loops: CDR1 NNHNN, CDR2 SYGAGS (reference sequence).